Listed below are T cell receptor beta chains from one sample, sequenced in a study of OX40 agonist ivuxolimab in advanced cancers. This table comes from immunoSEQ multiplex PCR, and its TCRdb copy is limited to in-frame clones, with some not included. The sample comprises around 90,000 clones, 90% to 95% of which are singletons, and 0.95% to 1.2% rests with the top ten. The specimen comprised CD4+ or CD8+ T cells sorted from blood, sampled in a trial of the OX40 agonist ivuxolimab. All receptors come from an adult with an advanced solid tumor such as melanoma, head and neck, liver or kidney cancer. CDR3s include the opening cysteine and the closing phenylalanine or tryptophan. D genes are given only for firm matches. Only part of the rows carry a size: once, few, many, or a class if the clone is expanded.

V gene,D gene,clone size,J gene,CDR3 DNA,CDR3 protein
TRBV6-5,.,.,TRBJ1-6,TGTGCCAGCAGTTACTCGGGGGGGCCACGATCACCCCTCCACTTT,CASSYSGGPRSPLHF
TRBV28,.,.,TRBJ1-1,TGTGCCAGCAGTTCCGGGGGTTTAGTGAACACTGAAGCTTTCTTT,CASSSGGLVNTEAFF
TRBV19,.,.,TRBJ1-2,TGTGCCAGTAGTATATCGGCAGTAAATGGCTACACCTTC,CASSISAVNGYTF
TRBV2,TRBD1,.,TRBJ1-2,TGTGCCAGCAGGGGACAGAACACTAACTATGGCTACACCTTC,CASRGQNTNYGYTF
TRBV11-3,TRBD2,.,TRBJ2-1,TGTGCCAGCAGCCCCAGACTAGCATACAATGAGCAGTTCTTC,CASSPRLAYNEQFF
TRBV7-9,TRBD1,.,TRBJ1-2,TGTGCCAGCAGCCGTGGACAGGAGCGTCTATCGGATGGCTACACCTTC,CASSRGQERLSDGYTF
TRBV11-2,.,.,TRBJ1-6,TGTGCCAGCAACCGGGGTGGAGGAACCCGGAATTCACCCCTCCACTTT,CASNRGGGTRNSPLHF
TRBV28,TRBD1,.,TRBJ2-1,TGTGCCAGCAGTTCGACCACAGGGGACTACAATGAGCAGTTCTTC,CASSSTTGDYNEQFF
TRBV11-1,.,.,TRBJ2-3,TGTGCCAGCAGCTCCACCCCTGGCCTAGGCACAGATACGCAGTATTTT,CASSSTPGLGTDTQYF
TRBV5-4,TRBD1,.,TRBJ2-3,TGTGCCAGCAGATCAACAGGGGCCTCCACAGATACGCAGTATTTT,CASRSTGASTDTQYF
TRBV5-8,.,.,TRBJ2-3,TGTGCCACCCTCTCCCAACAGGGATGGGTAGATACGCAGTATTTT,CATLSQQGWVDTQYF
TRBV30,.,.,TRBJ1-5,TGTGCCTGGAGTGCCCACGAGGGGGTTCAGCCCCAGCATTTT,CAWSAHEGVQPQHF
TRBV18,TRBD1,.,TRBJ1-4,TGTGCCAGCTCACCAGGGACAGGGGCTAATGAAAAACTGTTTTTT,CASSPGTGANEKLFF
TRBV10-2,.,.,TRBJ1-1,TGCGCCAGCGGGGGGCGGAACACTGAAGCTTTCTTT,CASGGRNTEAFF
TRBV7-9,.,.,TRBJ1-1,TGTGCCAGCAGCTTAGGGCAGATGAACACTGAAGCTTTCTTT,CASSLGQMNTEAFF
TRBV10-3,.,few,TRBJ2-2,TGTGCCATCAGTGAGTCCGAGACAGCCACCGGGGAGCTGTTTTTT,CAISESETATGELFF